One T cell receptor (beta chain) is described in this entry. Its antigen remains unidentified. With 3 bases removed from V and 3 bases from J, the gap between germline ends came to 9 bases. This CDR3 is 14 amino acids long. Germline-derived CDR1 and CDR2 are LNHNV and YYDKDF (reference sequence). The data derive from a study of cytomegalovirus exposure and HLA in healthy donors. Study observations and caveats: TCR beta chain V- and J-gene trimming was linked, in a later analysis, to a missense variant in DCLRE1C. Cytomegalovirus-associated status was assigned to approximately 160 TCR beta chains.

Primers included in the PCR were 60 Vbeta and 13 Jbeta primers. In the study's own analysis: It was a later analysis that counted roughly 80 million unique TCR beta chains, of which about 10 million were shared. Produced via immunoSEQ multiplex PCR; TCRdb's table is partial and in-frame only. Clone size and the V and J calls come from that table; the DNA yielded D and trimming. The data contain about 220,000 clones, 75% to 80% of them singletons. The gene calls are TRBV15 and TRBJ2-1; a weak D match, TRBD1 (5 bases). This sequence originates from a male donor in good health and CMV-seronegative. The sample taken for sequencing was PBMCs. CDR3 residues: CATSRPDIYNEQFF. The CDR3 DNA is TGTGCCACCAGCAGGCCGGACATCTACAATGAGCAGTTCTTC.